The 2 T cell receptor beta chains below come from one sample, sequenced in a study of chronic HIV infection and antiretroviral therapy (dated by TCRdb to 2015 to 2017). Library preparation used 5' RACE. Sequencing used an Illumina MiSeq. The raw public data were reprocessed by TCRdb itself: fastp quality trimming at Q25, MiXCR clonotype calling, in-frame beta chains only. Each record represents a unique CDR3 protein, reported with the most common genes and DNA among its rows. For this sample there are fewer than 40,000 distinct CDR3 sequences; 7.5% to 10% appear just once. About 2.5% of the sample is taken by the ten largest. Sequenced: peripheral blood. The receptors here all came from an adult who had HIV and had not received antiretroviral therapy, or was an uninfected healthy control (not recorded which).

A word on this clonotype: Given a much more abundant clone one base away, this may be a read error. The chain has TRBV25-1 and TRBJ2-1; no clear D. V was cut by 1 base and J by 0 bases, with 10 bases left in between. Germline-derived CDR1 and CDR2 are MGHDK and SYGVNS. CDR3 size: 16 residues. CDR3 DNA sequence: TGTGCCAGCAGTGAATGGACGAAAAGCTCCTACAATGAGCAGTTCTTC. This translates into CASSEWTKSSYNEQFF.

This clonotype occurred many times. This chain joins TRBV6-5 and TRBJ2-2; 8 bases are shared with TRBD1. Germline lookup yields CDR1 MNHEY and CDR2 SVGAGI. After removal of 7 bases from V and 4 bases from J, the junction contained 5 bases not matched to a gene. The CDR3 contains 14 residues. CDR3 region: CASNAQGGTGELFF. CDR3 nucleotides: TGTGCCAGCAACGCACAGGGGGGCACCGGGGAGCTGTTTTTT.